The clone carrying this TCR beta chain was observed a few times. The sample belongs to a study of beta chain features in type 1 diabetes. The CDR3 loop spans 16 amino acids. V was shortened by 2 bases and J by 0 bases, with 11 bases between the two germline ends. Germline V CDR1 and CDR2: MNHEY, SVGAGI. All of the isolated RNA was reverse transcribed, so expressed TCRB transcripts were sequenced. The method was immunoSEQ multiplex PCR; TCRdb's version includes in-frame clones alone and lacks a portion of them. The table has about 620,000 clones, about 14% seen once; the top ten hold about 0.097%. The chain carries TRBV6-5 and TRBJ2-1; D tentatively fits TRBD1 or TRBD2 (5 bases each). The clonotype originates from a man aged 18 to 29 in good health. Material for sequencing was naive CD4+ T cells from blood. The DNA of the CDR3 is TGTGCCAGCAGTTACGGGACGTTCAGCTCCTACAATGAGCAGTTCTTC. This encodes CASSYGTFSSYNEQFF.